One sample yielded the 27 T cell receptor beta chains listed below, sequenced in a study of spatial heterogeneity in lung cancer. General study results and limits: In tumors, expanded intratumoral alpha and beta TCR counts tracked mutation counts.

These receptors are not linked to any known antigen. The time point here: sample taken at primary tumor resection. Each CDR3 protein is one row after TCRdb ran MiXCR on the 5' RACE reads. The table includes several thousand distinct CDR3 sequences, approximately 8% detected once. Sequences were derived from lung tumor tissue, sampled at surgery. Receptors originate from a female donor with early-stage non-small cell lung cancer.

This clonotype qualifies as medium-sized. V is TRBV5-4 and J is TRBJ2-5; no definite D call. Trimming removed 0 bases at V and 4 bases at J, with 4 bases between. This CDR3 contains 12 residues. Germline V gene data show CDR1 as SGHNT and CDR2 as YYREEE (reference sequence). CDR3 coding DNA: TGTGCCAGCAGCTTGGCCCGAGAGACCCAGTACTTC. This codes for CASSLARETQYF.

This clonotype is categorized as medium-sized. The CDR3 DNA sequence: TGTGCCAGCAGTTTCAGGGCAGCTTACTATGGCTACACCTTC. Amino acids: CASSFRAAYYGYTF. The V gene is TRBV12-3 or TRBV12-4, the J gene TRBJ1-2; TRBD1 is a possible D gene (5 bases). This CDR3 spans 14 amino acids. Trimming pared 3 bases from V and 3 bases from J, leaving 11 bases between.

The table lists this clonotype with many counts. The chain recombines TRBV9 with TRBJ2-1; 9 nucleotides match TRBD2. V gave up 0 bases and J gave up 7 bases; unmatched junction bases: 14. Germline CDR1 reads SGDLS; CDR2 reads YYNGEE. This CDR3 is built from 18 residues. For the CDR3, the DNA is TGTGCCAGCAGCGTAGAGGTTAGCGGGAGACGTTTGGGGAATGAGCAGTTCTTC. This codes for CASSVEVSGRRLGNEQFF.

This clonotype was detected many times. This rearrangement joins TRBV7-2 to TRBJ2-7, with 9 bases lining up with TRBD2. The CDR3 has 17 amino acids. From germline, CDR1 is SGHTA and CDR2 FQGNSA. The ends lost 2 bases at V and 4 bases at J; junction bases unmatched: 12. The CDR3 loop reads CASSLSLGLARRYEQYF. The CDR3 coding sequence is TGTGCCAGCAGCTTATCCCTCGGACTAGCGCGGCGGTACGAGCAGTACTTC.

This clonotype has at least ten counts. The chain recombines TRBV20-1 with TRBJ2-1, with 9 bases fitting TRBD1. The CDR3 length is 14 residues. Germline CDR1 and CDR2: DFQATT and SNEGSKA (reference sequence). After removal of 3 bases from V and 4 bases from J, the junction contained 4 bases not matched to a gene. In DNA form, the CDR3 reads TGCAGTGCTAGTGGGACAGGGACTTACAATGAGCAGTTCTTC. Translated: CSASGTGTYNEQFF.

This clonotype is labeled medium-sized. The J gene is TRBJ2-7, the V gene TRBV18, with D possibly TRBD2 on 5 matching bases. The CDR3 spans 14 residues. The V gene lost 3 bases and the J gene lost 2 bases, with 11 bases spanning the gap. Germline CDR1 KGHSH, CDR2 LQKENI. The CDR3 DNA sequence: TGTGCCAGCTCACCGGGAAGCGGCCCCTACGAGCAGTACTTC. Translating it yields CASSPGSGPYEQYF.

The chain carries TRBV9 and TRBJ1-1, with 7 bases identical to TRBD1. The CDR3 spans 14 residues. V shed 3 bases and J 1 base; nucleotides not matched to a gene: 3. Germline V gives CDR1 SGDLS, CDR2 YYNGEE. CDR3 sequence (DNA): TGTGCCAGCAGCGAGGACAGGACGAACACTGAAGCTTTCTTT. Translation: CASSEDRTNTEAFF.

By sample fraction, this clonotype is medium-sized. The chain has TRBV7-2 and TRBJ2-7, with D uncertain. Germline assignment: CDR1 SGHTA and CDR2 FQGNSA. Trimming stripped 4 bases from V and 1 base from J, with 17 bases between. The CDR3 loop spans 16 amino acids. The CDR3 bases are TGTGCCAGCAGCTCCCTGGGGTCGGACCCTTCCTACGAGCAGTACTTC. This codes for CASSSLGSDPSYEQYF. Using reference TRBV7-2 and TRBJ2-7 for the parts outside the CDR3, the full variable domain is GAGVSQSPSNKVTEKGKDVELRCDPISGHTALYWYRQSLGQGLEFLIYFQGNSAPDKSGLPSDRFSAERTGGSVSTLTIQRTQQEDSAVYLCASSSLGSDPSYEQYFGPGTRLTVT.

This clonotype is medium-sized. The rearrangement links TRBV11-2 to TRBJ2-1; TRBD1 might be the D (6 bases). This CDR3 has 14 residues. Germline V lookup: CDR1 SGHAT, CDR2 FQNNGV. The germline V and J ends were trimmed by 6 bases and 7 bases, with 16 bases remaining between them. CDR3 nucleotide sequence: TGTGCCAGCAGTGCGGTCAGAGGGGGAAATGAGCAGTTCTTC. Translating it yields CASSAVRGGNEQFF. Full variable domain (outside the CDR3, taken from reference TRBV11-2 and TRBJ2-1): EAGVAQSPRYKIIEKRQSVAFWCNPISGHATLYWYQQILGQGPKLLIQFQNNGVVDDSQLPKDRFSAERLKGVDSTLKIQPAKLEDSAVYLCASSAVRGGNEQFFGPGTRLTVL.

This clonotype is labeled medium-sized. V usage is TRBV6-2 or TRBV6-3 and J usage is TRBJ1-2; D may be TRBD1 (5 bases). CDR3 length: 15 residues. The germline V gene has CDR1 MNHEY and CDR2 SVGEGT. V was cut by 7 bases and J by 6 bases, with 21 bases left in between. The CDR3 nucleotides read TGTGCCAGCATTCTGTCCGGGACGGAATTTCATGGCTACACCTTC. Translation: CASILSGTEFHGYTF.

The sample holds many counts of this clonotype. The chain employs TRBV7-2 and TRBJ2-3, with TRBD2 identical over 7 bases. Unmatched junction bases numbered 12, after V lost 5 bases and J lost 4 bases. The germline CDR1 and CDR2 sequences are SGHTA and FQGNSA. The CDR3 is made up of 16 amino acids. The CDR3 reads CASSPNSMGGADTQYF. DNA of the CDR3: TGTGCCAGCAGCCCAAACTCCATGGGGGGGGCAGATACGCAGTATTTT.

There are many counts of this clonotype. The rearrangement links TRBV20-1 to TRBJ2-3, with 7 positions matching TRBD1. J gave up 4 bases and V 4 bases, and 17 bases lay outside the gene matches. The CDR3 has 17 amino acids. Per the germline V gene, CDR1 is DFQATT and CDR2 is SNEGSKA (reference sequence). This CDR3 is CSATRLETGIVADTQYF. The CDR3 DNA is TGCAGTGCTACCCGACTTGAGACAGGGATTGTTGCAGATACGCAGTATTTT.

The table lists this clonotype with many counts. The V call is TRBV6-2 or TRBV6-3, the J call TRBJ2-3; no definite D call. The CDR3 is 17 amino acids. The V and J ends lost 0 bases and 2 bases respectively, with 15 bases between them. CDR1 is MNHEY, CDR2 SVGEGT, per germline. The CDR3 spells CASSYSILERYTDTQYF. The CDR3, as DNA: TGTGCCAGCAGTTACTCGATCCTAGAAAGATACACAGATACGCAGTATTTT.

This clonotype was counted ten times or more. The rearrangement uses TRBV18 and TRBJ1-6; TRBD1 might be the D (5 bases). The CDR3 is 13 amino acids. Germline assignment: CDR1 KGHSH and CDR2 LQKENI. V was trimmed by 5 bases and J by 9 bases, leaving 11 bases between them. For the CDR3, the DNA is TGTGCCAGCTCAGAGGGGAGATTTTCACCCCTCCACTTT. Its translation: CASSEGRFSPLHF.

This clonotype has just a few counts. This rearrangement joins TRBV18 to TRBJ2-5; 9 positions match TRBD2. The V gene's germline CDR1 is KGHSH and CDR2 LQKENI. The J segment lost 4 bases and the V segment lost 2 bases, leaving 8 bases of the junction unmatched. This CDR3 has 16 amino acids. The CDR3 DNA reads TGTGCCAGCTCACCAGGAGCGGGAGGCTCGGGAGAGACCCAGTACTTC. Protein sequence: CASSPGAGGSGETQYF.

This clonotype was counted many times. The chain couples TRBV6-6 to TRBJ1-5; D possibly corresponds to TRBD1 (6 bases). Trimming stripped 6 bases from V and 5 bases from J, with 11 bases between. This CDR3 is built from 13 residues. Per the germline V gene, CDR1 is MNHNY and CDR2 is SVGAGI (reference sequence). The CDR3 reads CASRRQADQPQHF. The DNA of the CDR3 is TGTGCCAGCAGAAGACAGGCAGATCAGCCCCAGCATTTT.

This clonotype was detected ten times or more. The V and J genes are TRBV10-3 and TRBJ2-3, with 13 bases aligning to TRBD2. This CDR3 is 16 amino acids long. Trimming at V came to 6 bases and at J to 6 bases, leaving 9 bases not matched to a gene. The germline gives CDR1 ENHRY, CDR2 SYGVKD. The CDR3 loop is CAISERTSGSSDTQYF. The CDR3 DNA follows: TGTGCCATCAGCGAGAGGACTAGCGGGAGTTCGGATACGCAGTATTTT.

This clonotype was recorded at least ten times. The chain uses TRBV7-2 and TRBJ2-3; possibly TRBD1 or TRBD2 for D (7 bases each). Germline-derived CDR1 and CDR2 are SGHTA and FQGNSA. This CDR3 is built from 13 residues. Trimming took 5 bases from V and 6 from J, leaving 12 bases between them. Here the CDR3 reads CASSRQGGDTQYF. CDR3 DNA: TGTGCCAGCAGCCGACAGGGAGGGGATACGCAGTATTTT.

At least ten counts were recorded for this clonotype. The rearrangement links TRBV29-1 to TRBJ2-7; D is perhaps TRBD2 (6 bases). Deletions cut 0 bases from V and 9 bases from J, with 18 bases between. The CDR3 extends over 14 amino acids. The germline CDR1 and CDR2 sequences are SQVTM and ANQGSEA. CDR3 bases: TGCAGCGTTGAAGACGGTCTAGCCCGCGGGATGCAGTACTTC. It is translated as CSVEDGLARGMQYF.

In this sample, this clonotype turned up once. This rearrangement joins TRBV3-1 to TRBJ2-7, with 11 bases matching TRBD2. Per germline, CDR1 LGHDT and CDR2 YNNKEL (reference sequence). With 7 bases clipped from V and 0 bases from J, the junction kept 5 bases outside the gene matches. The length of the CDR3 is 15 residues. CDR3 sequence: CASTAGTSGSYEQYF. CDR3 in DNA: TGTGCCAGCACTGCCGGGACTAGCGGCTCCTACGAGCAGTACTTC.

Judged by abundance, this clonotype is medium-sized. The rearrangement joins TRBV3-1 to TRBJ2-7, with 9 bases lining up with TRBD2. This CDR3 region has 14 residues. Germline values: CDR1 LGHDT, CDR2 YNNKEL (reference sequence). Trimming took 3 bases from V and 4 from J; bases not matched to a gene: 4. CDR3 sequence: CASSHASGMYEQYF. The CDR3, as DNA: TGTGCCAGCAGCCATGCTAGCGGGATGTACGAGCAGTACTTC.

Relative to its sample, this clonotype is medium-sized. J is TRBJ1-6 and V is TRBV3-1, with 10 positions matching TRBD1. The junction had 0 bases not matched to a gene; V was cut back by 0 bases and J by 4 bases. The CDR3 spans 16 residues. CDR1 LGHDT and CDR2 YNNKEL come from the germline V gene (reference sequence). The DNA for the CDR3 is TGTGCCAGCAGCCAAGAGGACAGGGGGTATAATTCACCCCTCCACTTT. This codes for CASSQEDRGYNSPLHF.

There are many counts of this clonotype. The V gene is TRBV7-3, the J gene TRBJ1-1; D is uncertain. The germline V gene has CDR1 SGHTA and CDR2 FQGTGA. The V gene lost 4 bases and the J gene lost 0 bases, with 6 bases spanning the gap. CDR3 length: 13 amino acids. This CDR3 is CASSSRVNTEAFF. The CDR3 DNA sequence: TGTGCCAGCAGCTCTCGAGTGAACACTGAAGCTTTCTTT.

At least ten counts were recorded for this clonotype. The chain joins TRBV7-9 to TRBJ2-3; D unresolved. Looked up from germline, CDR1 is SEHNR and CDR2 is FQNEAQ (reference sequence). V lost 0 bases and J lost 0, with 7 bases in between. This CDR3 has 15 residues. CDR3 DNA sequence: TGTGCCAGCAGCTTAGCGGGGTTGAGCACAGATACGCAGTATTTT. Protein sequence: CASSLAGLSTDTQYF. Full variable domain (remainder filled in from reference TRBV7-9 and TRBJ2-3): DTGVSQNPRHKITKRGQNVTFRCDPISEHNRLYWYRQTLGQGPEFLTYFQNEAQLEKSRLLSDRFSAERPKGSFSTLEIQRTEQGDSAMYLCASSLAGLSTDTQYFGPGTRLTVL.

At least ten counts were recorded for this clonotype. This chain connects TRBV6-5 to TRBJ2-4; maybe TRBD1 (6 bases). The CDR3 totals 14 residues. V lost 0 bases, J lost 9 bases, and 12 bases lay in between. Germline CDR1 MNHEY, CDR2 SVGAGI. CDR3 sequence (DNA): TGTGCCAGCAGTTACTCGAGACAGGAGAGCATTCAGTACTTC. Translating it yields CASSYSRQESIQYF.

This clonotype was recorded many times. The gene calls are TRBV7-2 and TRBJ2-3, with 10 bases matching TRBD2. Germline V lookup: CDR1 SGHTA, CDR2 FQGNSA. The CDR3 extends over 16 amino acids. The V gene end was trimmed by 1 base and the J gene end by 5 bases; junction bases not matched to a gene: 6. CDR3 in DNA: TGTGCCAGCAGCTTAGGGCTAGCGGGAGAGGGAGATACGCAGTATTTT. Translated, it gives CASSLGLAGEGDTQYF.

This clonotype is deemed medium-sized (0.01 to 0.1%). This chain links TRBV11-1 with TRBJ2-3; tentatively, D is TRBD2 (6 bases). The CDR3 length is 15 residues. V lost 5 bases, J lost 3 bases, and 15 bases lay in between. Germline assignment: CDR1 SGHAT and CDR2 FQDESV (reference sequence). CDR3 sequence reads: CASSGDGGRTDTQYF. CDR3 DNA: TGTGCCAGCAGCGGCGACGGGGGACGGACAGATACGCAGTATTTT.